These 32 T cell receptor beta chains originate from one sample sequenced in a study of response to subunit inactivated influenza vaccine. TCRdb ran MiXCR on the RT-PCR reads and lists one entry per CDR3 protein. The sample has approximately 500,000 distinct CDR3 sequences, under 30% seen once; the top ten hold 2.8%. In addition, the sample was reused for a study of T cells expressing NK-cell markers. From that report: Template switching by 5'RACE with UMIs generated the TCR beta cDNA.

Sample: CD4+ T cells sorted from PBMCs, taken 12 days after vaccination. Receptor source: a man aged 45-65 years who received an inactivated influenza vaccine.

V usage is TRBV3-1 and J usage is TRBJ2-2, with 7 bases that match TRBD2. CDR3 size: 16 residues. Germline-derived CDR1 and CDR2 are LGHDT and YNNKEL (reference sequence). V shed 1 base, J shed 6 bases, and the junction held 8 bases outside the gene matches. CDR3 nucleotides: TGTGCCAGCAGCCAAGGTACAAGACTAGCTGCCGGGGAGCTGTTTTTT. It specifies CASSQGTRLAAGELFF. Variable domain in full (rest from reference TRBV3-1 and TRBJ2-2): DTAVSQTPKYLVTQMGNDKSIKCEQNLGHDTMYWYKQDSKKFLKIMFSYNNKELIINETVPNRFSPKSPDKAHLNLHINSLELGDSAVYFCASSQGTRLAAGELFFGEGSRLTVL.

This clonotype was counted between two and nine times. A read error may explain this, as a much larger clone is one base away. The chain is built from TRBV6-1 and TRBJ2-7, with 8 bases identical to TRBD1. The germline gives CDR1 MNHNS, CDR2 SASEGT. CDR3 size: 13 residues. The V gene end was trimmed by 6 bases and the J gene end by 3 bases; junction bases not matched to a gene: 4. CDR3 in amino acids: CASSRDRLYEQYF. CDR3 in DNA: TGTGCCAGCAGCCGGGACAGGCTCTACGAGCAGTACTTC.

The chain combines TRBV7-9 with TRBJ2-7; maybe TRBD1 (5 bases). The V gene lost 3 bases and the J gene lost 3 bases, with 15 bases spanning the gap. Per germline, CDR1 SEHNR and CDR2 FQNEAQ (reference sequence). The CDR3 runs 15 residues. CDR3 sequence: CASSFNPTVSYEQYF. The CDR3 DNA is TGTGCCAGCAGCTTCAACCCGACAGTGAGCTACGAGCAGTACTTC.

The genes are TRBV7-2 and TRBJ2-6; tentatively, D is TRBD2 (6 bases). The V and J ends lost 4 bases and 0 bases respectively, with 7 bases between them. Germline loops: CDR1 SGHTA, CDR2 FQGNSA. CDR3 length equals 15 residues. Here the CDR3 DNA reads TGTGCCAGCAGCTGGCGGGGCTCTGGGGCCAACGTCCTGACTTTC. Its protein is CASSWRGSGANVLTF.

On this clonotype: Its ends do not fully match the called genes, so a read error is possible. CDR3 DNA: TGTGACAGCAGTTACCGCGGGAGCACAGATACGCAGTATTTT. Its translation is CDSSYRGSTDTQYF. J is TRBJ2-3 and V is TRBV6-5; the D gene is possibly TRBD2 (5 bases). This CDR3 comprises 14 residues. Germline CDR1 and CDR2: MNHEY and SVGAGI.

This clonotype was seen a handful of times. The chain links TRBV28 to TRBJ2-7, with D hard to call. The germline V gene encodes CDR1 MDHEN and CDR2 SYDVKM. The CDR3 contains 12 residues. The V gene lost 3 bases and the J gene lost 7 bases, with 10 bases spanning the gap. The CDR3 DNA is TGTGCCAGCAGTTTGGCAGGTACGGAGCAGTACTTC. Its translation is CASSLAGTEQYF.

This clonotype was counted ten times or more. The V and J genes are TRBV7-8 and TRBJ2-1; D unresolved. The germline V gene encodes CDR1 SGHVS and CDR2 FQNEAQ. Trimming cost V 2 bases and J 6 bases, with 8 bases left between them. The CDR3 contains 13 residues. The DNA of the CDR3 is TGTGCCAGCAGCTTACTTATGGGCAATGAGCAGTTCTTC. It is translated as CASSLLMGNEQFF.

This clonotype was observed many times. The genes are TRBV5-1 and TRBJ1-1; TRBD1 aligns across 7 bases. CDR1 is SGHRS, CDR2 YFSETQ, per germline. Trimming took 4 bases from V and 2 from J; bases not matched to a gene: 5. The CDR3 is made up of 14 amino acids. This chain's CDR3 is CASSAGQQNTEAFF. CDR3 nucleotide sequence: TGCGCCAGCAGCGCGGGACAGCAAAACACTGAAGCTTTCTTT.

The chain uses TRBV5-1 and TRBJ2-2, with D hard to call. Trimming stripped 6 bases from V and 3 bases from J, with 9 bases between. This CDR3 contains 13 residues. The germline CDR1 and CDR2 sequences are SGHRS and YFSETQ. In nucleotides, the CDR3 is TGCGCCAGCAAGATCAGTGACACCGGGGAGCTGTTTTTT. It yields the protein CASKISDTGELFF.

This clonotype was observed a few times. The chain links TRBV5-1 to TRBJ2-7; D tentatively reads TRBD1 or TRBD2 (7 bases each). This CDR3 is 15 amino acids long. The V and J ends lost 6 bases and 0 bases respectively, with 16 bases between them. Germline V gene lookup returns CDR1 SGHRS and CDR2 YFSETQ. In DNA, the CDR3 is TGCGCCAGCAAGGTCAGGGGGGGTCCCTCCTACGAGCAGTACTTC. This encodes CASKVRGGPSYEQYF.

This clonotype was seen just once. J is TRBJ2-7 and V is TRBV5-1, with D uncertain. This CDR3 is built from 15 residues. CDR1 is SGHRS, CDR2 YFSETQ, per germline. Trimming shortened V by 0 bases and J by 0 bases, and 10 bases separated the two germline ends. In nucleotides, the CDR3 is TGCGCCAGCAGCTTGGGCCCTTTTGACTCCTACGAGCAGTACTTC. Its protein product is CASSLGPFDSYEQYF.

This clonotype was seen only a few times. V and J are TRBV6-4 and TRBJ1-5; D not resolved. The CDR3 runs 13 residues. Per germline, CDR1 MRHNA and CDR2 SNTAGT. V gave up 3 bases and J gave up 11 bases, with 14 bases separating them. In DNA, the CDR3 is TGTGCCAGCAGTGAGCGACTAGGGTTGACCCAGCATTTT. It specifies CASSERLGLTQHF.

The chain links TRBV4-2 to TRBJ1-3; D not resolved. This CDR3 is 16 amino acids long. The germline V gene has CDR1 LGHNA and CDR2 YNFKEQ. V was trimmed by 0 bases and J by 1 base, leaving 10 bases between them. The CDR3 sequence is CASSQEVLQSGNTIYF. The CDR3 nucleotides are TGTGCCAGCAGCCAAGAGGTCCTACAGTCTGGAAACACCATATATTTT.

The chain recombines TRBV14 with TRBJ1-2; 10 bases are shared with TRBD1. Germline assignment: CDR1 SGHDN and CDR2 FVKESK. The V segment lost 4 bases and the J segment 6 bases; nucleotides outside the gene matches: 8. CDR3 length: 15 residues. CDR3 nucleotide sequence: TGTGCCAGCAGCCCCCGGACAGGGGGAATAGATGGCTACACCTTC. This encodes CASSPRTGGIDGYTF.

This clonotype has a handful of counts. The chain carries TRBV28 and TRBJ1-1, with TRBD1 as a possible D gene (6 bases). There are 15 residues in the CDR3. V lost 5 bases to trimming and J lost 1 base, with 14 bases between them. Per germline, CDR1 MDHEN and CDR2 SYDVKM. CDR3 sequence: CASSPWGGRNTEAFF. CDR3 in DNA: TGTGCCAGCAGTCCATGGGGGGGCCGGAACACTGAAGCTTTCTTT.

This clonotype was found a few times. CDR3 protein: CAWSVMGDIQYF. The CDR3 DNA reads as TGTGCCTGGAGTGTGATGGGGGACATTCAGTACTTC. J is TRBJ2-4 and V is TRBV30; D may match TRBD1 or TRBD2 (5 bases each). In germline, CDR1 is GTSNPN, CDR2 SVGIG (reference sequence). This CDR3 spans 12 amino acids. V shed 0 bases and J shed 8 bases, with 8 bases lying between them.

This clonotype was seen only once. In DNA, the CDR3 is TGCGCCAGCAGCTTGCCGGGCGGGAACAATGAGCAGTTCTTC. It codes for CASSLPGGNNEQFF. The chain combines TRBV5-1 with TRBJ2-1; TRBD2 might be the D (6 bases). There are 14 residues in the CDR3. V gave up 1 base and J gave up 5 bases, with 10 bases separating them. CDR1 and CDR2 (germline): SGHRS, YFSETQ.

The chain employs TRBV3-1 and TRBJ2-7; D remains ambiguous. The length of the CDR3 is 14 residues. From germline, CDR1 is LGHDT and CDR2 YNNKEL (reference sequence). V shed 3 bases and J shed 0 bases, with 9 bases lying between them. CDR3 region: CASSHDSSSYEQYF. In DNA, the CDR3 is TGTGCCAGCAGCCATGATTCTAGCTCCTACGAGCAGTACTTC.

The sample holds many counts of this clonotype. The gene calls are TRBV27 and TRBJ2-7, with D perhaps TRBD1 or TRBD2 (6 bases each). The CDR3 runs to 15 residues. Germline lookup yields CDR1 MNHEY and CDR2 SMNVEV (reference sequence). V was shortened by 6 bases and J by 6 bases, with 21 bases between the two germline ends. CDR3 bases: TGTGCCAGCAGCCCGACGGGGGCAGGGCCCTTCGAGCAGTACTTC. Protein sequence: CASSPTGAGPFEQYF.

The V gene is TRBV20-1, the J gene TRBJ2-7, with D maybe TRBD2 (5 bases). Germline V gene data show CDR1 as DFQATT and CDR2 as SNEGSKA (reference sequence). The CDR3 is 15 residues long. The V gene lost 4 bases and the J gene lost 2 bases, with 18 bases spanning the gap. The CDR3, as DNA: TGCAGTGCTACGAGCCTCGAGGGAATGACCTACGAGCAGTACTTC. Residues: CSATSLEGMTYEQYF.

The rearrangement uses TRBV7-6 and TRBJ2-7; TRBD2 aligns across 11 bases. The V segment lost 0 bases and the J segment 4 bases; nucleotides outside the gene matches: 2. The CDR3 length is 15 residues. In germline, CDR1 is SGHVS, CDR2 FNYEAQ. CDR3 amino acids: CASSLAGTSGYEQYF. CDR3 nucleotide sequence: TGTGCCAGCAGCTTAGCCGGGACTAGCGGATACGAGCAGTACTTC.

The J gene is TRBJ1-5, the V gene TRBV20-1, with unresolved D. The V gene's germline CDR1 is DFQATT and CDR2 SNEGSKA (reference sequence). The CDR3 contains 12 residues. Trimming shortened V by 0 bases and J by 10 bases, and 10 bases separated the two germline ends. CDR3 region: CSARDNNGPQHF. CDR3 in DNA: TGCAGTGCTAGAGATAATAATGGCCCCCAGCATTTT.

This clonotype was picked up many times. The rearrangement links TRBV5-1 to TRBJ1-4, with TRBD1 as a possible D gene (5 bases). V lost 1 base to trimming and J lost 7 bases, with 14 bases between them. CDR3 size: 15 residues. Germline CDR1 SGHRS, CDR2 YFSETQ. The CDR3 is CASSLRRDGSEKLFF. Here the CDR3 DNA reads TGCGCCAGCAGCTTGCGGAGGGACGGATCTGAAAAACTGTTTTTT.

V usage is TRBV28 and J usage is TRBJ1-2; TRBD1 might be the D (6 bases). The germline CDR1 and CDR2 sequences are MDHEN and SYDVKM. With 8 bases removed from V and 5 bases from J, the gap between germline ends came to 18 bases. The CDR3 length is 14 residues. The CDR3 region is CASGRPTQGYGYTF. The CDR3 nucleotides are TGTGCCAGCGGACGTCCAACACAGGGATATGGCTACACCTTC.

CDR3 sequence reads: CSSGTAYGYTF. DNA of the CDR3: TGCAGTTCCGGGACCGCGTATGGCTACACCTTC. V is TRBV20-1 and J is TRBJ1-2, with D perhaps TRBD1 (5 bases). This CDR3 comprises 11 residues. Germline values: CDR1 DFQATT, CDR2 SNEGSKA (reference sequence). The V and J ends lost 8 bases and 5 bases respectively, with 12 bases between them.

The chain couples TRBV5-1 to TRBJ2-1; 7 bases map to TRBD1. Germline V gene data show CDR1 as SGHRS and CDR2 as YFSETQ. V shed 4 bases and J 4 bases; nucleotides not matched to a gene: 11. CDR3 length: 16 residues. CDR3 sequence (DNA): TGCGCCAGCAGCCCCTCCGGGACAGTCTCTTACAATGAGCAGTTCTTC. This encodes CASSPSGTVSYNEQFF.

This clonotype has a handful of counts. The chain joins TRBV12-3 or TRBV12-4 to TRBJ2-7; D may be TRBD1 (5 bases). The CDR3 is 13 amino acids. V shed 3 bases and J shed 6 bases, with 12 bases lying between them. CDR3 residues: CASSLGPPGEQYF. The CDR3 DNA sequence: TGTGCCAGCAGTTTGGGGCCACCAGGCGAGCAGTACTTC.

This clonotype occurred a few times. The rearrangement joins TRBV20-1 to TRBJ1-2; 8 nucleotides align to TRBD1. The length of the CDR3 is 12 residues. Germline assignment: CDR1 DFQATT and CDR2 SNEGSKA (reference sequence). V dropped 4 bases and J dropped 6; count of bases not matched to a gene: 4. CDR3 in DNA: TGCAGTGCTATCTCCAGGGGGCATGGCTACACCTTC. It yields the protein CSAISRGHGYTF.

In DNA, the CDR3 is TGTGCCAGCAGATCCATAGCGGGACCAAGCTACGAGCAGTACTTC. This translates into CASRSIAGPSYEQYF. The J gene is TRBJ2-7, the V gene TRBV6-2 or TRBV6-3; 8 nucleotides match TRBD2. The CDR3 has 15 amino acids. V gave up 6 bases and J gave up 3 bases; unmatched junction bases: 10. Per germline, CDR1 MNHEY and CDR2 SVGEGT.

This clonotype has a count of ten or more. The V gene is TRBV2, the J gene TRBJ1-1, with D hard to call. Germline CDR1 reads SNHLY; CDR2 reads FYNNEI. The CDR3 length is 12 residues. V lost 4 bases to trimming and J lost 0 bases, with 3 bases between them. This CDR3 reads CASSVVNTEAFF. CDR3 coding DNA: TGTGCCAGCAGTGTTGTGAACACTGAAGCTTTCTTT. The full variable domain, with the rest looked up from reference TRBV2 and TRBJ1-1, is EPEVTQTPSHQVTQMGQEVILRCVPISNHLYFYWYRQILGQKVEFLVSFYNNEISEKSEIFDDQFSVERPDGSNFTLKIRSTKLEDSAMYFCASSVVNTEAFFGQGTRLTVV.

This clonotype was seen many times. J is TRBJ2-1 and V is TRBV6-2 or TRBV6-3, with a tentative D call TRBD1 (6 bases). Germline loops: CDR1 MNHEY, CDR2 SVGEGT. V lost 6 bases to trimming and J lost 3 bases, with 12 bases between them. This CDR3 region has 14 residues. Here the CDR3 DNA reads TGTGCCAGCAGGACAGAGGGACACTACAATGAGCAGTTCTTC. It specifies CASRTEGHYNEQFF.

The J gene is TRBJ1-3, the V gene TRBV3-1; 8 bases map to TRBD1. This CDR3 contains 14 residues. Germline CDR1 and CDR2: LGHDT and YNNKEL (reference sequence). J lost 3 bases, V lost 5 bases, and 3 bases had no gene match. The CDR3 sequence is CASSTTGVGNTIYF. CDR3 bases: TGTGCCAGCAGCACGACAGGGGTTGGAAACACCATATATTTT.